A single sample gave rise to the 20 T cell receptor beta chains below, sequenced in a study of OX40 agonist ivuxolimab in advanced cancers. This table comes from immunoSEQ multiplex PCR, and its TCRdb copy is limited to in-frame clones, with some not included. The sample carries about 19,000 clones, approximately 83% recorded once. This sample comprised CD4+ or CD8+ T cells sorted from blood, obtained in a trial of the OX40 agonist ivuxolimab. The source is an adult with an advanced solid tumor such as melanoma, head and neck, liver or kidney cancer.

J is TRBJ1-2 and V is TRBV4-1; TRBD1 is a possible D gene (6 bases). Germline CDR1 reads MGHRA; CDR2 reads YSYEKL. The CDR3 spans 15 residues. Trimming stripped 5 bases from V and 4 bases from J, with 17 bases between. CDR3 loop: CASSSQGGLGYGYTF. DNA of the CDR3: TGCGCCAGCAGCTCCCAAGGGGGGCTCGGCTATGGCTACACCTTC.

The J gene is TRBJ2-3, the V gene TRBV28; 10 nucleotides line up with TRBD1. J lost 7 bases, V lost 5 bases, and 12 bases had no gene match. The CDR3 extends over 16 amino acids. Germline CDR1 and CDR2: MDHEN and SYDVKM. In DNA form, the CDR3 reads TGTGCCAGCAGTCCCTACGGGACAGGGGCTTTCAATACGCAGTATTTT. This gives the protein CASSPYGTGAFNTQYF.

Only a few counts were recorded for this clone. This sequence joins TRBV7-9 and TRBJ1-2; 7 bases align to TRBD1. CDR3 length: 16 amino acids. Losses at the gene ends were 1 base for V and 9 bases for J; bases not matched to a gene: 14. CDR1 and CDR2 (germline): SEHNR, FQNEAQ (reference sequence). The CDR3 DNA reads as TGTGCCAGCAGCTTAGGGACCGGGACAGCAAGATGGAGCTACACCTTC. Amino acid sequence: CASSLGTGTARWSYTF.

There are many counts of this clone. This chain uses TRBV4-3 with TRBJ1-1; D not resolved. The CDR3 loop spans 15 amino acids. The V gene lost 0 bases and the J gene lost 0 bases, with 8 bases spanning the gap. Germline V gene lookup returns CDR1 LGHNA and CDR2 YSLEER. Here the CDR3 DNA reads TGCGCCAGCAGCCAAGATCTCGGGTTGAACACTGAAGCTTTCTTT. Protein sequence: CASSQDLGLNTEAFF.

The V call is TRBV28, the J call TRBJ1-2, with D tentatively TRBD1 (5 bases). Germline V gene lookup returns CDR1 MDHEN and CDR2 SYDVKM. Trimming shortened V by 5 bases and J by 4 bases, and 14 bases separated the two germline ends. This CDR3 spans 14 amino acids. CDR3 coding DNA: TGTGCCAGCAGTATAACAGCGGACACCTATGGCTACACCTTC. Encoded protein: CASSITADTYGYTF.

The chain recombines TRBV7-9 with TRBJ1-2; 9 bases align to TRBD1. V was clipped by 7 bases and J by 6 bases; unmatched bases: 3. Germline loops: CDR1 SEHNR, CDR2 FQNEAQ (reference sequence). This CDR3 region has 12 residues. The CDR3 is CASTRQGDGYTF. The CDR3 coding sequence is TGTGCCAGCACCAGACAGGGGGATGGCTACACCTTC.

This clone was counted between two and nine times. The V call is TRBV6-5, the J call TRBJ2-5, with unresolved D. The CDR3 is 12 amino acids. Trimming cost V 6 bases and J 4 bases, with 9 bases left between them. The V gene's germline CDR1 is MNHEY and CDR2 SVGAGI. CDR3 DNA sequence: TGTGCCAGCAGCCGACTCGGAGAGACCCAGTACTTC. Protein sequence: CASSRLGETQYF.

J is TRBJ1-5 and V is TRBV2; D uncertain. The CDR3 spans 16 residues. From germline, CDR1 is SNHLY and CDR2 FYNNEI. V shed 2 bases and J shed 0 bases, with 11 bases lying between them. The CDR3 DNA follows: TGTGCCAGCAGTGAATCCGCGGGGTATAGCAATCAGCCCCAGCATTTT. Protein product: CASSESAGYSNQPQHF.

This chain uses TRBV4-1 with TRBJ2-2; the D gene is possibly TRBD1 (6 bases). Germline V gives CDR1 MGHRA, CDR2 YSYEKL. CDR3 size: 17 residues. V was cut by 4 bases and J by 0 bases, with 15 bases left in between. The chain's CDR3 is CASSLSTGTTNTGELFF. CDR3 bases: TGCGCCAGCAGCCTATCCACCGGGACAACGAACACCGGGGAGCTGTTTTTT.

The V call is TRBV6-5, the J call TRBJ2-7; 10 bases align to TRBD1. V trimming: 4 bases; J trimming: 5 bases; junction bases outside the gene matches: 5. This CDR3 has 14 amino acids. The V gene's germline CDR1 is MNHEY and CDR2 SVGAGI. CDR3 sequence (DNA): TGTGCCAGCAGTTTCGGGACAGGGGTCCACGAGCAGTACTTC. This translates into CASSFGTGVHEQYF.

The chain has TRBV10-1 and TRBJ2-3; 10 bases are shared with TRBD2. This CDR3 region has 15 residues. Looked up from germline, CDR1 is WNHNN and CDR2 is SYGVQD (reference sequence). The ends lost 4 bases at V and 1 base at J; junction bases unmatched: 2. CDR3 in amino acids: CASSVLAGGTDTQYF. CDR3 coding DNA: TGCGCCAGCAGTGTTCTAGCGGGGGGCACAGATACGCAGTATTTT.

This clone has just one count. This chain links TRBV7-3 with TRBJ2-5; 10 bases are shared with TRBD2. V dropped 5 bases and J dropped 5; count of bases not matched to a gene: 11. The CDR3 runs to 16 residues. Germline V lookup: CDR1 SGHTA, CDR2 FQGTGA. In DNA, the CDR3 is TGTGCCAGCAGCGACGTTAGTAGCGGGGGGCACGAGACCCAGTACTTC. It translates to CASSDVSSGGHETQYF.

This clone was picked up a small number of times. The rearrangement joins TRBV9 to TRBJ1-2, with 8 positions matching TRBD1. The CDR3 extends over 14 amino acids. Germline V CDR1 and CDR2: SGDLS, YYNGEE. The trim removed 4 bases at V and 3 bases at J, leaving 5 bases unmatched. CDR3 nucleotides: TGTGCCAGCAGCCCGGACAGGGTTGACTATGGCTACACCTTC. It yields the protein CASSPDRVDYGYTF.

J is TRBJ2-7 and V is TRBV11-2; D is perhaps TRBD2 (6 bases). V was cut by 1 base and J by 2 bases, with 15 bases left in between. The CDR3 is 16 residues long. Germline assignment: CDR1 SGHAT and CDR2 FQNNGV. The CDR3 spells CASSLGEGGATYEQYF. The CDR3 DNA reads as TGTGCCAGCAGCTTAGGGGAAGGAGGGGCCACCTACGAGCAGTACTTC.

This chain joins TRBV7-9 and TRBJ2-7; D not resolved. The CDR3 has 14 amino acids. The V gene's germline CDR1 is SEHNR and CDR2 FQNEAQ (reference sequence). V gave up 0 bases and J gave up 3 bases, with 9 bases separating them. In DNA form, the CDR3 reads TGTGCCAGCAGCTTAGCCGGTTACCTCTACGAGCAGTACTTC. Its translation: CASSLAGYLYEQYF.

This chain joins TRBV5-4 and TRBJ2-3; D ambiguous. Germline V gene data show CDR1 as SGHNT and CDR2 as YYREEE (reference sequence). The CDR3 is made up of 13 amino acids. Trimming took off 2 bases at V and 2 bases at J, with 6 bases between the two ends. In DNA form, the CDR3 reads TGTGCCAGCAGCTTCCCGCTCACAGATACGCAGTATTTT. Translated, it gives CASSFPLTDTQYF.

DNA for the CDR3: TGTGCCAGCAGCGTAGGCGGATTCAATCAGCCCCAGCATTTT. Its translation: CASSVGGFNQPQHF. V usage is TRBV9 and J usage is TRBJ1-5; D ambiguous. Trimming took 0 bases from V and 3 from J, leaving 7 bases between them. The germline CDR1 and CDR2 sequences are SGDLS and YYNGEE. The CDR3 length is 14 residues.

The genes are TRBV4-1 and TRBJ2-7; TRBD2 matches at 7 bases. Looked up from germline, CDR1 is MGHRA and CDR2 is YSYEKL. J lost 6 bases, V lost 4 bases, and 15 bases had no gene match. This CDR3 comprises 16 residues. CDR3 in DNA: TGCGCCAGCAGCCGAAGTAGCGGGCTCAACCCCACCGAGCAGTACTTC. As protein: CASSRSSGLNPTEQYF.

The CDR3: CASRYGGLMNTEAFF. The DNA for the CDR3 is TGTGCCAGCAGATACGGGGGCCTCATGAACACTGAAGCTTTCTTT. The V gene is TRBV2, the J gene TRBJ1-1; maybe TRBD1 (6 bases). V was pared by 6 bases and J by 0 bases, with 14 bases between. The CDR3 covers 15 residues. Germline CDR1 SNHLY, CDR2 FYNNEI.

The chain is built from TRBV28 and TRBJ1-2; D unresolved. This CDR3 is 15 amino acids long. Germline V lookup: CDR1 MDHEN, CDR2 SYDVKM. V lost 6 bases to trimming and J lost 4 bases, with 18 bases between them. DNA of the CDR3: TGTGCCAGCAGCACTAAGGACGCCCAGGCCTATGGCTACACCTTC. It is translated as CASSTKDAQAYGYTF.